This TCR beta chain is drawn from a study of blood T cells in healthy people across ages. Russia was home to the donors, healthy Caucasian individuals aged 6 to 90. Donors each provided ten milliliters of peripheral blood. PCR was performed a second time for about 7 to 12 cycles using a sample-barcoded 5' primer and a J-beta primer mix. TCRdb processed the 5' RACE reads anew with MiXCR; each CDR3 protein has one entry. The sample yields approximately 1.5 million distinct CDR3 sequences, about 32% seen once. The study, taken as a whole, reports: While age rose, TCR beta diversity per million T cells dropped in a roughly linear way.

The CDR3 runs to 16 residues. J was trimmed by 5 bases and V by 6 bases; bases with no gene match: 10. Germline CDR1 MNHNS, CDR2 SASEGT. In regard to this clonotype: What it binds is unknown.

This chain connects TRBV6-1 to TRBJ2-5; TRBD1 matches at 12 bases. The sequencing input was blood. The receptor comes from a woman younger than 45 in good health. CDR3 DNA: TGTGCCAGCAGGCCGGGACAGGGGGCCCTTGGGGAGACCCAGTACTTC. This sequence encodes CASRPGQGALGETQYF.